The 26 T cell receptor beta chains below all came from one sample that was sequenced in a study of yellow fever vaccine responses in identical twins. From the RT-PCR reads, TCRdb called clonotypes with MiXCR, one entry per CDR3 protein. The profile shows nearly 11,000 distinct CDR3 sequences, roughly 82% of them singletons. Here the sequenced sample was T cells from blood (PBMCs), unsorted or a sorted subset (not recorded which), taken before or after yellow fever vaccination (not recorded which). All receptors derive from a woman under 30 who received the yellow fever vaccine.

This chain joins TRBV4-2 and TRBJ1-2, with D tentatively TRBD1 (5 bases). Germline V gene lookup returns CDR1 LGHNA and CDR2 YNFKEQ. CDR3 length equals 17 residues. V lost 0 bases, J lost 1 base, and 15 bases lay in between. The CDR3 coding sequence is TGTGCCAGCAGCCAAGAATGGGCAGGGATGAGTAACTATGGCTACACCTTC. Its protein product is CASSQEWAGMSNYGYTF.

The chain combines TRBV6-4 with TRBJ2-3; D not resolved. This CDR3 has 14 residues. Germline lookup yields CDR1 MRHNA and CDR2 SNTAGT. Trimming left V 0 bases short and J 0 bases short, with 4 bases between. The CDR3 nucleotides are TGTGCCAGCAGTGACTCGACTAGCACAGATACGCAGTATTTT. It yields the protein CASSDSTSTDTQYF.

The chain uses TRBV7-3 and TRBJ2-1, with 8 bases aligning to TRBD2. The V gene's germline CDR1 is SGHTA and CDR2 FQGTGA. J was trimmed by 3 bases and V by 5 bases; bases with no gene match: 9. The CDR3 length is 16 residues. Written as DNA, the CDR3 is TGTGCCAGCAGCCTCGGGGTAGCGGGAATCTACAATGAGCAGTTCTTC. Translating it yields CASSLGVAGIYNEQFF.

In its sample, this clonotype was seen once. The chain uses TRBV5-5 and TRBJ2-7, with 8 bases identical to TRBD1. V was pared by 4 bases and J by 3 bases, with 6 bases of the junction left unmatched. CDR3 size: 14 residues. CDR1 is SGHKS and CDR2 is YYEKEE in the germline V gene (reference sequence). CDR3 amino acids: CASSPVRGHYEQYF. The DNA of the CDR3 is TGTGCCAGCAGCCCCGTCAGGGGGCACTACGAGCAGTACTTC.

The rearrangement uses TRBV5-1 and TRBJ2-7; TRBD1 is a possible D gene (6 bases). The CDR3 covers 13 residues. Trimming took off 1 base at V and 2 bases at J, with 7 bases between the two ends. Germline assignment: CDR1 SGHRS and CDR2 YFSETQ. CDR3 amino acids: CASSLTGPYEQYF. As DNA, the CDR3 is TGCGCCAGCAGCTTGACAGGGCCCTACGAGCAGTACTTC.

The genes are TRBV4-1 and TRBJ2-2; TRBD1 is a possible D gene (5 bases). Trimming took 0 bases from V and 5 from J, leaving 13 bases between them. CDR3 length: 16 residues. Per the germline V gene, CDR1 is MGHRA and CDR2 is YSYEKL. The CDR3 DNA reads TGCGCCAGCAGCCAAGAGTTCCAGGCAGGGACCGGGGAGCTGTTTTTT. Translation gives CASSQEFQAGTGELFF.

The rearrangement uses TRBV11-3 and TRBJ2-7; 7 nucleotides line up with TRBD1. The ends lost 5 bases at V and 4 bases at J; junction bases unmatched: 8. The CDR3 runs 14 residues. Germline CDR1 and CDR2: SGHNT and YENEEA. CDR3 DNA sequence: TGTGCCAGCAGCCTACGGGACAGCGATTACGAGCAGTACTTC. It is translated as CASSLRDSDYEQYF.

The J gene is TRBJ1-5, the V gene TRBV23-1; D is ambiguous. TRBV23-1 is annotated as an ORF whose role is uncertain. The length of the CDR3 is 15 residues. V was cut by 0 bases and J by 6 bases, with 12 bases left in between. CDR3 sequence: CASSQSGGRGQPQHF. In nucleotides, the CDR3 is TGCGCCAGCAGTCAATCGGGAGGCCGGGGTCAGCCCCAGCATTTT.

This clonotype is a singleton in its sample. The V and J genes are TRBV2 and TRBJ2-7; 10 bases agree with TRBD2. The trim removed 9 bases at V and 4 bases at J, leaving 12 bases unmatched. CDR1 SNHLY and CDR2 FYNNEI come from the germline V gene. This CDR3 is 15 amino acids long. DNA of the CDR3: TGTGCCAGTGACGGAGCTAGCGGGAGTCGGTACGAGCAGTACTTC. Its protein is CASDGASGSRYEQYF. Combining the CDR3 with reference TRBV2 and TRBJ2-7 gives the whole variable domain EPEVTQTPSHQVTQMGQEVILRCVPISNHLYFYWYRQILGQKVEFLVSFYNNEISEKSEIFDDQFSVERPDGSNFTLKIRSTKLEDSAMYFCASDGASGSRYEQYFGPGTRLTVT.

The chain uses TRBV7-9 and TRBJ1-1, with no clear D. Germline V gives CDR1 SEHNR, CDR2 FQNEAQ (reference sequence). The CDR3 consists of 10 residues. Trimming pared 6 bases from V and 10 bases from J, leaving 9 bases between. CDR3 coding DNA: TGTGCCAGCAGTCAGAACGGAGCTTTCTTT. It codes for CASSQNGAFF.

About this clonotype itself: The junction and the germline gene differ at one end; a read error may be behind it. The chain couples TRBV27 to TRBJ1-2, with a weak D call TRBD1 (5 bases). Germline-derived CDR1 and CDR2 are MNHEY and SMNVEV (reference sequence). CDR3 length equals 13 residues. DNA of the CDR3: TGTGCCAGCAGTGAGACAGCGAGGAATGGCTACAACTTC. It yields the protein CASSETARNGYNF.

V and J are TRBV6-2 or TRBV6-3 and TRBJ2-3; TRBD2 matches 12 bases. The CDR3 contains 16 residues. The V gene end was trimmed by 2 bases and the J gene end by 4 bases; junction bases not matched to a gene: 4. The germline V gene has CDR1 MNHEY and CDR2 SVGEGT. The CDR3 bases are TGTGCCAGCAGTTACCCTAGCGGGAGGGGCGCAGATACGCAGTATTTT. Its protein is CASSYPSGRGADTQYF.

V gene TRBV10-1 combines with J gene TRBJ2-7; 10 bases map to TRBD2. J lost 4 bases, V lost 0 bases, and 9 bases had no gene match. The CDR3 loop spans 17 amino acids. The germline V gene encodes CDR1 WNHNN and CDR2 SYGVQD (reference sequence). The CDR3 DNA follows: TGCGCCAGCAGTGAGTCCCCTAGCGGGAGAGCAGTTTACGAGCAGTACTTC. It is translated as CASSESPSGRAVYEQYF.

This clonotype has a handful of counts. The DNA for the CDR3 is TGTGCCAGCAGCCCAGACAGGGGAAAAAGCACAGATACGCAGTATTTT. Its translation is CASSPDRGKSTDTQYF. This sequence joins TRBV7-9 and TRBJ2-3; 8 nucleotides match TRBD1. V was pared by 5 bases and J by 0 bases, with 7 bases of the junction left unmatched. The length of the CDR3 is 16 residues. The germline V gene encodes CDR1 SEHNR and CDR2 FQNEAQ (reference sequence).

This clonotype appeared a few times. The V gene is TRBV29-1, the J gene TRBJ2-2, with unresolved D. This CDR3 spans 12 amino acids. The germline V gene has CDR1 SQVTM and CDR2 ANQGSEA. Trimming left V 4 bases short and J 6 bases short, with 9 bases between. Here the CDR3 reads CSVVGGAGELFF. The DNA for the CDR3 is TGCAGCGTTGTCGGCGGCGCCGGGGAGCTGTTTTTT.

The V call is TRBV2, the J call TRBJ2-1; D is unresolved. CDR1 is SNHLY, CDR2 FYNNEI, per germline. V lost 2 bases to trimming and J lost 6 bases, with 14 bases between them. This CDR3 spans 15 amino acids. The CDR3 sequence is CASSERVGLVNEQFF. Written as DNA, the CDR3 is TGTGCCAGCAGTGAAAGAGTAGGGTTGGTCAATGAGCAGTTCTTC.

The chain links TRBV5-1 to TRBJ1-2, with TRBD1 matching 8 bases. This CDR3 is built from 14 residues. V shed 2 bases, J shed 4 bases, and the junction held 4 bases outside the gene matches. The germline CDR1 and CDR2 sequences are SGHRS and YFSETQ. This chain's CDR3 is CASSLTTGGYGYTF. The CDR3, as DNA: TGCGCCAGCAGCTTAACAACAGGGGGCTATGGCTACACCTTC.

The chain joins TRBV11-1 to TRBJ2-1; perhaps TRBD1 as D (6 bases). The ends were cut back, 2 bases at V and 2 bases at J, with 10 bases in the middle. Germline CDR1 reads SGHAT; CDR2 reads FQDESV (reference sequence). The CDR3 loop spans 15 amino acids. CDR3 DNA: TGTGCCAGCAGCTTAAGAGGGGGAACCTACAATGAGCAGTTCTTC. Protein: CASSLRGGTYNEQFF.

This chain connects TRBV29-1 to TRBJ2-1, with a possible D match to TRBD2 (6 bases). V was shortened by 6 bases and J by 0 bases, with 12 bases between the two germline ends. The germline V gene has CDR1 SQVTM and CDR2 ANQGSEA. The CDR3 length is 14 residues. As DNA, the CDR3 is TGCAGCGTCCCTAGCGAGAGCTCCTACAATGAGCAGTTCTTC. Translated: CSVPSESSYNEQFF.

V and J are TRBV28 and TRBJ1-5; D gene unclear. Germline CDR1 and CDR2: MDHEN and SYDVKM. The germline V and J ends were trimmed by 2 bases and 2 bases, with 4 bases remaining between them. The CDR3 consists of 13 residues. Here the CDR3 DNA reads TGTGCCAGCAGTTTAGTGGGCAATCAGCCCCAGCATTTT. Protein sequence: CASSLVGNQPQHF.

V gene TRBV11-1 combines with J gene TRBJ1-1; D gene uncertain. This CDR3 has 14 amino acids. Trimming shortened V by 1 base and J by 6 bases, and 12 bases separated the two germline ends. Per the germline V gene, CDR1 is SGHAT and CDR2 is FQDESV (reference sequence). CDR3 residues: CASSLVTGIAEAFF. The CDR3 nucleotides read TGTGCCAGCAGCTTAGTAACCGGGATAGCTGAAGCTTTCTTT.

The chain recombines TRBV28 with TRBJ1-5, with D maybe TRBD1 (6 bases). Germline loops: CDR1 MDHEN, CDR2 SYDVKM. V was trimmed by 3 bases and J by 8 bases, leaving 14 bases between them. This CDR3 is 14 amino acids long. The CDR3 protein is CASSFQGQAKPQHF. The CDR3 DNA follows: TGTGCCAGCAGTTTTCAGGGGCAGGCAAAGCCCCAGCATTTT.

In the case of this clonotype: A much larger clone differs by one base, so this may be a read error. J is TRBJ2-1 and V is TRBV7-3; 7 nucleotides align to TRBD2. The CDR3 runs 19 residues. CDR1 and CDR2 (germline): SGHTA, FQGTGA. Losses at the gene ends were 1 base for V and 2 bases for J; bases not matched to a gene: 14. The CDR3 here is CASSLKFGRLGGTYNEQFF. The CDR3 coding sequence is TGTGCCAGCAGCTTAAAGTTCGGGAGGCTGGGAGGAACCTACAATGAGCAGTTCTTC.

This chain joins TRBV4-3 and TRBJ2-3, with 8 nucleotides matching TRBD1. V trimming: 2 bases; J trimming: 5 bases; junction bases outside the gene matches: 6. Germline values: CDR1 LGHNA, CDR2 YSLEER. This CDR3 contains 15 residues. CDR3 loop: CASSQLRTGLDTQYF. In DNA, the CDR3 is TGCGCCAGCAGCCAACTACGGACAGGGCTAGATACGCAGTATTTT.

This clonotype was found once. CDR3 residues: CASSPNTSGNEQFF. The CDR3 DNA sequence: TGTGCCAGCTCACCGAACACTAGCGGGAATGAGCAGTTCTTC. The chain recombines TRBV18 with TRBJ2-1; 9 bases are shared with TRBD2. The V segment lost 3 bases and the J segment 7 bases; nucleotides outside the gene matches: 4. CDR3 length: 14 residues. Germline assignment: CDR1 KGHSH and CDR2 LQKENI.

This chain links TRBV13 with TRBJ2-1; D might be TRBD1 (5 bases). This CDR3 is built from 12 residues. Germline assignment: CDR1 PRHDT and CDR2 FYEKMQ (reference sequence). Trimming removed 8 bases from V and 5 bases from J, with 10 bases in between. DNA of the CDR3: TGTGCCAGCTTGGGCAGGGACAATGAGCAGTTCTTC. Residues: CASLGRDNEQFF.